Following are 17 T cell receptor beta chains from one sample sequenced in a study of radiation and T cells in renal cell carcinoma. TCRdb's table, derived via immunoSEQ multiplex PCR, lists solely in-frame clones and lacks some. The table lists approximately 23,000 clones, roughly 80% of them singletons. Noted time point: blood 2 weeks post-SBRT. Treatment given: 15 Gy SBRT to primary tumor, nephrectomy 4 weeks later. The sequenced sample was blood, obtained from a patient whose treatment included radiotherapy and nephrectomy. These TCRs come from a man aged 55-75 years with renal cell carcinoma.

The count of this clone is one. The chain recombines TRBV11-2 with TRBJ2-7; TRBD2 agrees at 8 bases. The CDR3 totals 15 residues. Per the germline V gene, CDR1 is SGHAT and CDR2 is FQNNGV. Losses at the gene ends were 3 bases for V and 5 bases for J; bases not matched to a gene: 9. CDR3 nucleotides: TGTGCCAGCAGCTTGGGAGGACTAGCCACCGACGAGCAGTACTTC. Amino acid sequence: CASSLGGLATDEQYF.

The CDR3 bases are TGTGCCTGGAGTGTATGGCAGACCTATGGCTACACCTTC. Protein: CAWSVWQTYGYTF. This rearrangement joins TRBV30 to TRBJ1-2; D unresolved. V lost 0 bases and J 4 bases, leaving 9 bases between the germline ends. This CDR3 is 13 amino acids long. Looked up from germline, CDR1 is GTSNPN and CDR2 is SVGIG (reference sequence).

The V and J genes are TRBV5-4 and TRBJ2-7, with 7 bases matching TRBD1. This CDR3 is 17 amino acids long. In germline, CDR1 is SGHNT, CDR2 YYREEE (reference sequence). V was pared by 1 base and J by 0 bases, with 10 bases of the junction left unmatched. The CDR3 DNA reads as TGTGCCAGCAGCTTGCCGGGACAGATCACAAGCTCCTACGAGCAGTACTTC. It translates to CASSLPGQITSSYEQYF.

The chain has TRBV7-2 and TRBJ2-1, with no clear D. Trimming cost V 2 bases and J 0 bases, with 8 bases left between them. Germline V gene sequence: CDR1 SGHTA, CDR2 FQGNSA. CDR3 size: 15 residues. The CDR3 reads CASSLSGDSYNEQFF. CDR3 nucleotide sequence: TGTGCCAGCAGCTTATCAGGAGACTCCTACAATGAGCAGTTCTTC.

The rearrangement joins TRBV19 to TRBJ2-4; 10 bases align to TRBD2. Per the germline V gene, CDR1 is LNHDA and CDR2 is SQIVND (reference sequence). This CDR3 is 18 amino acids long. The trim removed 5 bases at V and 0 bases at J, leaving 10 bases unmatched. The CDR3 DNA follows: TGTGCCAGTAGTCCCCGGGCGACTAGCGGGTCAGCCAAAAACATTCAGTACTTC. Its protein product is CASSPRATSGSAKNIQYF. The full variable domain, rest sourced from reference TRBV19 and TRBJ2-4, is DGGITQSPKYLFRKEGQNVTLSCEQNLNHDAMYWYRQDPGQGLRLIYYSQIVNDFQKGDIAEGYSVSREKKESFPLTVTSAQKNPTAFYLCASSPRATSGSAKNIQYFGAGTRLSVL.

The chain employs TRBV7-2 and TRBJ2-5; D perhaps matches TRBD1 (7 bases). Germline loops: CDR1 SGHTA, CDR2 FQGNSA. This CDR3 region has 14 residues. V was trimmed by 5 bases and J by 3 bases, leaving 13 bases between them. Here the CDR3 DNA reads TGTGCCAGCAGCCCAGGGGGGCCCAAAGAGACCCAGTACTTC. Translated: CASSPGGPKETQYF.

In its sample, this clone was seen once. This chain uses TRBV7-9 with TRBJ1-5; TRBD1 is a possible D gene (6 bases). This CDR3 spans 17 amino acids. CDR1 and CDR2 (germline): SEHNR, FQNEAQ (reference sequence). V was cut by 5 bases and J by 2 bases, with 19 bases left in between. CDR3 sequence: CASSGGGVLRGNQPQHF. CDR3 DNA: TGTGCCAGCAGCGGCGGGGGCGTGCTTCGTGGCAATCAGCCCCAGCATTTT.

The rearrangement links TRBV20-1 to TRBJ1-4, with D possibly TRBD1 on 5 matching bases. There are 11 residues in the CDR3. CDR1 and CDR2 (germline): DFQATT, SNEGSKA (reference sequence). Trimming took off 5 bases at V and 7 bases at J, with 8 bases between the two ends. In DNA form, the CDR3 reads TGCAGTGCTCAGGGTACTGAAAAACTGTTTTTT. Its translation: CSAQGTEKLFF.

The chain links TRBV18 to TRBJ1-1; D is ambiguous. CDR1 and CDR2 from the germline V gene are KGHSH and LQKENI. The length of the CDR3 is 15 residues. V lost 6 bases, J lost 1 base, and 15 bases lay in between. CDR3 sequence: CASSTWGTENTEAFF. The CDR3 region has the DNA TGTGCCAGCTCTACATGGGGAACGGAGAACACTGAAGCTTTCTTT.

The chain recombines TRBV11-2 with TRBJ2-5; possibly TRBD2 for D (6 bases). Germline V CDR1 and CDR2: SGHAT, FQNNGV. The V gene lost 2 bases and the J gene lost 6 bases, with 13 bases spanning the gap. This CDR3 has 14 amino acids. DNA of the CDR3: TGTGCCAGCAGCTTAACCCGGGAGACGAAGACCCAGTACTTC. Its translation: CASSLTRETKTQYF.

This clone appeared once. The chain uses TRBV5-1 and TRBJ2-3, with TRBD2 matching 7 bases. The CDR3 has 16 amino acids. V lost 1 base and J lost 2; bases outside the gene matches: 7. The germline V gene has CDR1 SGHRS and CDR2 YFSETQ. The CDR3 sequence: CASSLFVAGLTDTQYF. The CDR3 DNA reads TGCGCCAGCAGCTTGTTCGTAGCGGGCCTCACAGATACGCAGTATTTT.

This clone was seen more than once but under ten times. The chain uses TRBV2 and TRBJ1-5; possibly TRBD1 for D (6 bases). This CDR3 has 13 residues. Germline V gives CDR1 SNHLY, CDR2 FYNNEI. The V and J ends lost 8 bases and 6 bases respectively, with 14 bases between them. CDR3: CASALGARQPQHF. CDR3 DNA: TGTGCCAGCGCCTTGGGGGCCCGTCAGCCCCAGCATTTT.

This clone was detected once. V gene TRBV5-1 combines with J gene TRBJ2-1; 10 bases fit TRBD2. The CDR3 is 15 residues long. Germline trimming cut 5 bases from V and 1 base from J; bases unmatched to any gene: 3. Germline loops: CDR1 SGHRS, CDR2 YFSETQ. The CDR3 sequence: CASSGAGGSYNEQFF. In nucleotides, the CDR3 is TGCGCCAGCAGTGGAGCGGGAGGGTCCTACAATGAGCAGTTCTTC. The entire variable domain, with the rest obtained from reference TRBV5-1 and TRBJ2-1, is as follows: KAGVTQTPRYLIKTRGQQVTLSCSPISGHRSVSWYQQTPGQGLQFLFEYFSETQRNKGNFPGRFSGRQFSNSRSEMNVSTLELGDSALYLCASSGAGGSYNEQFFGPGTRLTVL.

CDR3 region: CASSPLQGRTTNEKLFF. CDR3 DNA: TGTGCCAGCTCACCACTTCAGGGTAGGACAACTAATGAAAAACTGTTTTTT. The chain combines TRBV18 with TRBJ1-4; possible D gene TRBD1, 5 bases. The germline CDR1 and CDR2 sequences are KGHSH and LQKENI. The V end lost 1 base, the J end lost 0 bases, and 12 bases lay between the germline ends. The CDR3 has 17 amino acids. The complete variable domain, with remaining parts taken from reference TRBV18 and TRBJ1-4, reads NAGVMQNPRHLVRRRGQEARLRCSPMKGHSHVYWYRQLPEEGLKFMVYLQKENIIDESGMPKERFSAEFPKEGPSILRIQQVVRGDSAAYFCASSPLQGRTTNEKLFFGSGTQLSVL.

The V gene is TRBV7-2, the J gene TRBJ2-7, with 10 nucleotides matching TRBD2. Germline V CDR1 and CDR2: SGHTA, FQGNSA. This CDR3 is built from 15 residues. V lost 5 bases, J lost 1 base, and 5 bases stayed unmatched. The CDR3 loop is CASSPPSGRSYEQYF. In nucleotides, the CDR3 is TGTGCCAGCAGCCCCCCTAGCGGGAGATCCTACGAGCAGTACTTC.

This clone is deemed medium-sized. The CDR3 DNA is TGTGCCAGCAGTCCCCTCCGGGACAGGGAGACCCAGTACTTC. Translation gives CASSPLRDRETQYF. This chain joins TRBV28 and TRBJ2-5, with 8 bases identical to TRBD1. J was trimmed by 5 bases and V by 5 bases; bases with no gene match: 7. CDR1 is MDHEN, CDR2 SYDVKM, per germline. The CDR3 runs to 14 residues.

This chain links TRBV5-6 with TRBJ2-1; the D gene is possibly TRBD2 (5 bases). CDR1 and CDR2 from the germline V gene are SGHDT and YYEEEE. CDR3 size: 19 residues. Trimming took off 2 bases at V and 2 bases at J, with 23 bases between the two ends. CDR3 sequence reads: CASSFSKPPLALAYNEQFF. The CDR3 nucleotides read TGTGCCAGCAGCTTCTCTAAGCCACCTCTAGCACTTGCCTACAATGAGCAGTTCTTC.